The rows below give T cell receptor beta chains drawn from one sample of a study of T cells in Graves' hyperthyroidism and ophthalmopathy. TCRdb used MiXCR to reprocess the multiplex PCR reads, holding one entry per CDR3 protein. This table has roughly 510,000 distinct CDR3 sequences, about 46% appearing once. Sequencing was carried out using peripheral blood or thyroid tissue (not recorded which). The receptors here all came from an adult woman with Graves' disease, either hyperthyroidism or ophthalmopathy (not recorded which). CDR3s leave out the opening cysteine and the closing phenylalanine or tryptophan. A D gene is named only where the DNA matches it firmly.

j_call,d_call,v_call,cdr3_aa
TRBJ2-6,-,TRBV19,ASSTHLGANVLT
TRBJ1-2,-,TRBV10-3,AISESSIAGPGYT
TRBJ1-6,-,TRBV9,ASSVGQAGIGSPLH
TRBJ2-7,-,TRBV7-9,ASSPVTSVEQY
TRBJ2-5,TRBD2,TRBV29-1,SVVGGIQETQY
TRBJ1-3,-,TRBV11-2,ASSPEDALGNTIY
TRBJ1-5,TRBD1,TRBV9,ASSVKAQGGNQPQH
TRBJ2-2,TRBD2,TRBV14,ASSQVGSGRPGELF
TRBJ1-2,-,TRBV11-2,ASSVASGGYGYT
TRBJ2-5,-,TRBV7-9,ASSFGPTGPGQETQY
TRBJ2-7,-,TRBV10-3,ATQGGGIEQY
TRBJ2-2,TRBD2,TRBV4-2,ASSQVQRGGTGELF
TRBJ2-7,TRBD2,TRBV7-9,ASSLGSGIIYEQY
TRBJ1-5,-,TRBV5-1,ASSPDTGDQPQH
TRBJ1-6,-,TRBV5-4,ASRPATVGAESPLH
TRBJ1-6,-,TRBV14,ASSQGAGAMFSPLH
TRBJ2-7,-,TRBV13,ASSRKPGLGSIEQY
TRBJ2-7,-,TRBV6-5,ASSYSERPTRGTKSYEQY
TRBJ2-3,-,TRBV20-1,SARDPRGITSTDTQY
TRBJ2-6,-,TRBV10-3,AISGTVTGANVLT
TRBJ1-5,-,TRBV6-5,ASSYRASNQPQH
TRBJ1-6,TRBD1,TRBV2,ASRRQGDNSPLH
TRBJ1-6,TRBD1,TRBV19,ASSTGTGDSPLH
TRBJ2-7,-,TRBV5-6,ASSPYVGAHEQY
TRBJ2-7,-,TRBV7-9,ASSPSGQGHEQY
TRBJ1-1,-,TRBV2,ASRSQGQFGEAF
TRBJ1-1,TRBD1,TRBV20-1,SAYTRDRVGVSTEAF
TRBJ1-1,TRBD1,TRBV7-2,ASSLDGAGGTEAF
TRBJ1-2,-,TRBV20-1,SVWGGNSYGYT
TRBJ2-2,-,TRBV7-9,ASDPEGTNTGELF
TRBJ1-2,TRBD1,TRBV20-1,SASQGAYGYT
TRBJ1-5,-,TRBV6-5,ASSYPGISNQPQH
TRBJ1-5,-,TRBV6-5,ASSYPIDQPQH
TRBJ1-5,-,TRBV19,ASSIQTSSYSNQPQH
TRBJ1-1,-,TRBV19,ASRLLGGEAF
TRBJ2-2,TRBD1,TRBV5-1,ASTYRGSNTGELF
TRBJ1-1,-,TRBV7-9,ASSLLGKNTEAF
TRBJ1-2,-,TRBV7-2,ASSLGDGGYT
TRBJ2-7,-,TRBV10-3,ASSEYGGRVDEQY
TRBJ2-3,TRBD2,TRBV20-1,SATGTRGGTDTQY
TRBJ1-2,TRBD1,TRBV12-3/TRBV12-4,ASVSGQGAAVT
TRBJ2-5,TRBD2,TRBV4-2,ASSLHSAGGSFETQY
TRBJ2-7,TRBD1,TRBV2,ASSAGTGSSYEQY
TRBJ1-1,-,TRBV29-1,SGGLGQGHTEAF
TRBJ2-7,-,TRBV6-5,ASSYLREQY
TRBJ2-7,-,TRBV5-1,ASRTDGAYYEQY
TRBJ2-3,-,TRBV6-5,ASSLNWGTDTQY
TRBJ2-7,-,TRBV7-6,ASSASLAYEQY
TRBJ1-2,-,TRBV12-3/TRBV12-4,ASSIGAGSYGYT
TRBJ1-2,-,TRBV7-8,ASSLGRVRSYGYT
TRBJ2-5,TRBD1,TRBV9,ASSSRTGGRETQY
TRBJ1-4,-,TRBV7-9,ASSLYDGTSEKLF
TRBJ2-5,TRBD2,TRBV29-1,SVEGVTSGYQETQY
TRBJ2-2,-,TRBV2,ASSPPRGGSITGELF
TRBJ2-7,-,TRBV29-1,SSLRAFSEQY
TRBJ2-5,-,TRBV25-1,ASSDSAWETQY
TRBJ2-7,-,TRBV11-2,ASSRVETARVLYEQY
TRBJ1-5,-,TRBV2,ASRYDSNQPHH